Following are 24 T cell receptor beta chains from one sample sequenced in a study of blood T cell repertoires in COVID-19. Repertoires were generated with immunoSEQ multiplex PCR, while TCRdb's copy carries only in-frame clones and drops some. The repertoire includes 190,000 or so clones, around 87% of them detected once, and 0.88% sits in the top ten. Sequencing used peripheral blood. The receptors were gathered from a young woman who had recovered from COVID-19.

This clone was recorded only once. V and J are TRBV21-1 and TRBJ1-2. TRBV21-1 is reported as a pseudogene. The CDR3 sequence is 18 residues long. The CDR3 nucleotides read TGTGCCAGCAGCAACCCACATTTCACGAGGGCGTGGTACTATGGCTACACCTTC. Translated, it gives CASSNPHFTRAWYYGYTF.

This rearrangement joins TRBV6-6 to TRBJ1-1; 9 bases agree with TRBD1. There are 15 residues in the CDR3. CDR1 and CDR2 from the germline V gene are MNHNY and SVGAGI (reference sequence). Trimming cost V 7 bases and J 4 bases; bases outside gene matches: 10. As DNA, the CDR3 is TGTGCCAGCAACTTGGGACAGGGCCGAGTCACTGAAGCTTTCTTT. Its translation: CASNLGQGRVTEAFF.

The chain joins TRBV6-2 or TRBV6-3 to TRBJ1-1, with a possible D match to TRBD1 (5 bases). Germline V gene sequence: CDR1 MNHEY, CDR2 SVGEGT. This CDR3 has 14 residues. The V and J ends lost 4 bases and 0 bases respectively, with 9 bases between them. CDR3 sequence (DNA): TGTGCCAGCAGTTTTCTAGGGGTGAACACTGAAGCTTTCTTT. Translating gives CASSFLGVNTEAFF.

This clone was seen only once. The chain employs TRBV24-1 and TRBJ1-5; D gene ambiguous. The CDR3 totals 13 residues. Per germline, CDR1 KGHDR and CDR2 SFDVKD. The V gene lost 4 bases and the J gene lost 4 bases, with 7 bases spanning the gap. The CDR3 DNA sequence: TGTGCCACCAGTGACGGAGGAAATCAGCCCCAGCATTTT. It is translated as CATSDGGNQPQHF.

This clone was observed once. The J gene is TRBJ2-1, the V gene TRBV24-1; 8 bases map to TRBD2. The germline gives CDR1 KGHDR, CDR2 SFDVKD. The CDR3 extends over 13 amino acids. Germline trimming cut 12 bases from V and 6 bases from J; bases unmatched to any gene: 9. The CDR3 here is CASGRGARNEQFF. The CDR3 nucleotides are TGTGCCTCGGGGCGGGGGGCGCGCAATGAGCAGTTCTTC.

Only a few counts were recorded for this clone. The V and J genes are TRBV4-3 and TRBJ1-2; 9 positions agree with TRBD1. The CDR3 loop spans 12 amino acids. From germline, CDR1 is LGHNA and CDR2 YSLEER. J lost 13 bases, V lost 3 bases, and 6 bases had no gene match. CDR3 amino acids: CASSHTGTGSTF. CDR3 in DNA: TGCGCCAGCAGCCATACCGGGACAGGGTCCACCTTC.

The V call is TRBV10-3, the J call TRBJ1-1; D remains ambiguous. Trimming left V 3 bases short and J 2 bases short, with 7 bases between. Germline V gives CDR1 ENHRY, CDR2 SYGVKD. The length of the CDR3 is 13 residues. The DNA for the CDR3 is TGTGCCATCAGTGACAGTCAAAACACTGAAGCTTTCTTT. Its protein is CAISDSQNTEAFF.

The chain uses TRBV7-9 and TRBJ1-3; D remains unclear. The CDR3 extends over 16 amino acids. Germline values: CDR1 SEHNR, CDR2 FQNEAQ (reference sequence). With 3 bases removed from V and 0 bases from J, the gap between germline ends came to 12 bases. The chain's CDR3 is CASSFYLNGSGNTIYF. The CDR3 DNA reads TGTGCCAGCAGCTTTTATTTGAACGGCTCTGGAAACACCATATATTTT. Variable domain in full (rest from reference TRBV7-9 and TRBJ1-3): DTGVSQNPRHKITKRGQNVTFRCDPISEHNRLYWYRQTLGQGPEFLTYFQNEAQLEKSRLLSDRFSAERPKGSFSTLEIQRTEQGDSAMYLCASSFYLNGSGNTIYFGEGSWLTVV.

The chain employs TRBV9 and TRBJ2-1; 7 bases agree with TRBD2. V lost 2 bases and J lost 4; bases outside the gene matches: 6. CDR3 length: 15 residues. Per the germline V gene, CDR1 is SGDLS and CDR2 is YYNGEE. In DNA form, the CDR3 reads TGTGCCAGCAGCGTCCGGGGGGTACTGTACAATGAGCAGTTCTTC. Protein product: CASSVRGVLYNEQFF.

V and J are TRBV7-2 and TRBJ2-7; TRBD2 might be the D (7 bases). The CDR3 covers 16 residues. The V gene's germline CDR1 is SGHTA and CDR2 FQGNSA. V was cut by 3 bases and J by 5 bases, with 20 bases left in between. The CDR3 spells CASSFAEAGARNEQYF. CDR3 nucleotide sequence: TGTGCCAGCAGCTTCGCCGAGGCGGGGGCTAGAAACGAGCAGTACTTC. Full variable domain (rest looked up from reference TRBV7-2 and TRBJ2-7): GAGVSQSPSNKVTEKGKDVELRCDPISGHTALYWYRQSLGQGLEFLIYFQGNSAPDKSGLPSDRFSAERTGGSVSTLTIQRTQQEDSAVYLCASSFAEAGARNEQYFGPGTRLTVT.

The V gene is TRBV6-2 or TRBV6-3, the J gene TRBJ2-5; TRBD1 aligns across 8 bases. The V segment lost 6 bases and the J segment 2 bases; nucleotides outside the gene matches: 2. The germline V gene has CDR1 MNHEY and CDR2 SVGEGT. This CDR3 is 13 amino acids long. The CDR3: CASSWTGQETQYF. CDR3 coding DNA: TGTGCCAGCAGCTGGACAGGGCAAGAGACCCAGTACTTC.

V usage is TRBV24-1 and J usage is TRBJ2-7; D ambiguous. In germline, CDR1 is KGHDR, CDR2 SFDVKD. The CDR3 sequence is 15 residues long. V was trimmed by 5 bases and J by 0 bases, leaving 13 bases between them. CDR3 loop: CATSAVILFSYEQYF. In nucleotides, the CDR3 is TGTGCCACCAGTGCTGTAATTCTGTTCTCCTACGAGCAGTACTTC.

The chain uses TRBV11-3 and TRBJ2-1, with D possibly matching TRBD2 (6 bases). V lost 5 bases to trimming and J lost 7 bases, with 15 bases between them. This CDR3 comprises 14 residues. CDR1 and CDR2 from the germline V gene are SGHNT and YENEEA. CDR3 sequence: CASSERGWENEQFF. In nucleotides, the CDR3 is TGTGCCAGCAGCGAACGGGGGTGGGAGAATGAGCAGTTCTTC.

The chain couples TRBV5-1 to TRBJ1-1; the match to TRBD1 covers 7 bases. J gave up 5 bases and V 4 bases, and 8 bases lay outside the gene matches. CDR1 and CDR2 from the germline V gene are SGHRS and YFSETQ. The CDR3 totals 14 residues. In nucleotides, the CDR3 is TGCGCCAGCAGCCTCGAGCAGGGGGTTACTGAAGCTTTCTTT. Amino acids: CASSLEQGVTEAFF.

This clone has only one observation. The chain employs TRBV9 and TRBJ2-3; D may be TRBD2 (6 bases). The CDR3 runs 16 residues. Germline values: CDR1 SGDLS, CDR2 YYNGEE. Trimming removed 2 bases at V and 0 bases at J, with 13 bases between. The CDR3 region is CASSVGRAGSTDTQYF. The CDR3 bases are TGTGCCAGCAGCGTGGGGCGGGCGGGAAGCACAGATACGCAGTATTTT.

The rearrangement links TRBV18 to TRBJ1-1; D is undetermined. The CDR3 is 13 residues long. Trimming shortened V by 8 bases and J by 1 base, and 11 bases separated the two germline ends. The germline CDR1 and CDR2 sequences are KGHSH and LQKENI. Written as DNA, the CDR3 is TGTGCCAGCCAAGAGAACCCGAACACTGAAGCTTTCTTT. As protein: CASQENPNTEAFF.

The chain links TRBV7-6 to TRBJ2-2; D is perhaps TRBD2 (5 bases). Per the germline V gene, CDR1 is SGHVS and CDR2 is FNYEAQ. This CDR3 is built from 14 residues. Trimming stripped 1 base from V and 6 bases from J, with 9 bases between. CDR3 in amino acids: CASSLEAGAGELFF. The CDR3 DNA sequence: TGTGCCAGCAGCTTAGAGGCGGGCGCCGGGGAGCTGTTTTTT. The full variable domain, in which reference TRBV7-6 and TRBJ2-2 provide the parts outside the CDR3, is GAGVSQSPRYKVTKRGQDVALRCDPISGHVSLYWYRQALGQGPEFLTYFNYEAQQDKSGLPNDRFSAERPEGSISTLTIQRTEQRDSAMYRCASSLEAGAGELFFGEGSRLTVL.

This chain links TRBV9 with TRBJ1-1, with D unclear. Germline assignment: CDR1 SGDLS and CDR2 YYNGEE. V lost 0 bases and J lost 7, with 10 bases in between. The CDR3 contains 13 residues. CDR3 nucleotide sequence: TGTGCCAGCAGCGTAGACGCGAACGGTGAAGCTTTCTTT. Its translation is CASSVDANGEAFF.

V and J are TRBV5-1 and TRBJ2-7; possibly TRBD1 for D (6 bases). Germline assignment: CDR1 SGHRS and CDR2 YFSETQ. This CDR3 comprises 15 residues. The ends were cut back, 4 bases at V and 2 bases at J, with 16 bases in the middle. CDR3 bases: TGCGCCAGCAGCGCAACCCCGGGACAAGCCTACGAGCAGTACTTC. Translating it yields CASSATPGQAYEQYF.

This chain links TRBV7-9 with TRBJ2-1, with TRBD2 matching 12 bases. CDR3 length equals 15 residues. Germline V gives CDR1 SEHNR, CDR2 FQNEAQ (reference sequence). V lost 5 bases to trimming and J lost 8 bases; unmatched junction nucleotides: 7. CDR3 in amino acids: CASSLGLAGRDEQFF. The CDR3 nucleotides are TGTGCCAGCAGCCTAGGACTAGCGGGAAGGGATGAGCAGTTCTTC.

The chain has TRBV6-5 and TRBJ1-4; no clear D. The CDR3 runs 15 residues. Per germline, CDR1 MNHEY and CDR2 SVGAGI. V lost 2 bases, J lost 4 bases, and 11 bases lay in between. The CDR3 sequence is CASSYDGQDNEKLFF. CDR3 bases: TGTGCCAGCAGTTACGATGGCCAGGATAATGAAAAACTGTTTTTT.

This chain joins TRBV7-6 and TRBJ2-2; 7 bases are a match to TRBD2. This CDR3 is built from 14 residues. CDR1 SGHVS and CDR2 FNYEAQ come from the germline V gene. V was pared by 3 bases and J by 5 bases, with 3 bases of the junction left unmatched. The CDR3 region is CASSFTSDTGELFF. In nucleotides, the CDR3 is TGTGCCAGCAGCTTTACTAGCGATACCGGGGAGCTGTTTTTT.

The chain is built from TRBV4-1 and TRBJ1-2; TRBD1 matches at 7 bases. CDR3 size: 16 residues. Germline CDR1 MGHRA, CDR2 YSYEKL. With 0 bases clipped from V and 8 bases from J, the junction kept 12 bases outside the gene matches. Written as DNA, the CDR3 is TGCGCCAGCAGCCAAGATTCAACAGGGGTTTGGTACGGCTACACCTTC. Translated: CASSQDSTGVWYGYTF.

This clone occurred a few times. The V gene is TRBV2, the J gene TRBJ1-6; 9 nucleotides align to TRBD1. The junction had 10 bases not matched to a gene; V was cut back by 5 bases and J by 14 bases. Germline values: CDR1 SNHLY, CDR2 FYNNEI. This CDR3 spans 14 amino acids. Here the CDR3 DNA reads TGTGCCAGCAGTACCCCGGGACAGGGTTTCTCCCTCCACTTT. Translated, it gives CASSTPGQGFSLHF.